The text below deals with one T cell receptor beta chain. What it recognizes is unknown. Sequencing used immunoSEQ multiplex PCR; TCRdb keeps in-frame clones, though not all of them. This sample carries 140,000 or so clones, approximately 91% of them seen once, and the ten largest clones take just under 2%. The sample is drawn from a study of T cell responses to AZD1222 COVID-19 vaccine. Germline CDR1 and CDR2: LGHNT and FRNRAP. The CDR3 contains 12 residues. V lost 5 bases, J lost 14 bases, and 13 bases lay in between. Study-level points and caveats: Dominant CD4 TCR responses targeted spike regions 160-218 and 743-854.

The sequencing used peripheral blood, collected 28 days after the second AZD1222 dose. The receptor was isolated from an adult who received the AZD1222 COVID-19 vaccine. The rearrangement uses TRBV12-5 and TRBJ1-6; D is undetermined. As DNA, the CDR3 is TGTGCTAGTGGTCCCAATAGTAGGACCCTCCACTTT. Encoded protein: CASGPNSRTLHF.